The 15 T cell receptor beta chains listed next were all sequenced from one sample in a study of T cells after yellow fever vaccination. One entry per CDR3 protein results from TCRdb running MiXCR on the 5' RACE reads. This sample has 200,000 to 250,000 distinct CDR3 sequences, with 6% to 7.5% found just once. The material sequenced was CD4+ T cells sorted from PBMCs, taken 15 days after the yellow fever booster vaccination. The receptors shown here come from a man younger than 40 who received the YFV17D yellow fever vaccine.

This clonotype came up a few times. V and J are TRBV9 and TRBJ2-1; TRBD1 is a possible D gene (6 bases). Germline CDR1 and CDR2: SGDLS and YYNGEE. The CDR3 length is 15 residues. V was pared by 2 bases and J by 2 bases, with 11 bases between. The DNA of the CDR3 is TGTGCCAGCAGCGTGGGGGCGCCCCCCTACAATGAGCAGTTCTTC. This encodes CASSVGAPPYNEQFF. Filled out from reference TRBV9 and TRBJ2-1, the complete variable domain reads DSGVTQTPKHLITATGQRVTLRCSPRSGDLSVYWYQQSLDQGLQFLIQYYNGEERAKGNILERFSAQQFPDLHSELNLSSLELGDSALYFCASSVGAPPYNEQFFGPGTRLTVL.

This clonotype was recorded many times. The rearrangement joins TRBV6-1 to TRBJ2-3; D is ambiguous. This CDR3 has 14 residues. Germline CDR1 reads MNHNS; CDR2 reads SASEGT. Trimming cost V 7 bases and J 1 base, with 12 bases left between them. Here the CDR3 reads CASTGRGGTDTQYF. The DNA of the CDR3 is TGTGCCAGCACCGGACGCGGTGGCACAGATACGCAGTATTTT.

In this sample, this clonotype turned up a few times. The gene calls are TRBV5-8 and TRBJ2-1, with 7 bases identical to TRBD2. Germline assignment: CDR1 SGHTS and CDR2 YDEGEE. V dropped 1 base and J dropped 6; count of bases not matched to a gene: 1. The CDR3 contains 13 residues. The CDR3 reads CASSLTGGNEQFF. CDR3 DNA: TGTGCCAGCAGCTTGACGGGAGGCAATGAGCAGTTCTTC. Full variable domain (outside the CDR3, taken from reference TRBV5-8 and TRBJ2-1): EAGVTQSPTHLIKTRGQQATLRCSPISGHTSVYWYQQALGLGLQFLLWYDEGEERNRGNFPPRFSGRQFPNYSSELNVNALELEDSALYLCASSLTGGNEQFFGPGTRLTVL.

This chain links TRBV15 with TRBJ1-6, with D hard to call. There are 13 residues in the CDR3. V lost 1 base to trimming and J lost 11 bases, with 9 bases between them. CDR1 LNHNV and CDR2 YYDKDF come from the germline V gene (reference sequence). As DNA, the CDR3 is TGTGCCACCAGCAGAGGAGTCGAGGCACCCCTCCACTTT. Translated, it gives CATSRGVEAPLHF.

This clonotype was recorded at least ten times. V gene TRBV20-1 combines with J gene TRBJ2-6, with D tentatively TRBD2 (6 bases). Germline values: CDR1 DFQATT, CDR2 SNEGSKA (reference sequence). V was trimmed by 6 bases and J by 4 bases, leaving 13 bases between them. The CDR3 totals 14 residues. CDR3 protein: CSAPRGTGANVLTF. The CDR3 bases are TGCAGTGCCCCGCGGGGAACAGGGGCCAACGTCCTGACTTTC.

This chain connects TRBV19 to TRBJ2-3; TRBD2 matches at 12 bases. This CDR3 is 16 amino acids long. Germline lookup yields CDR1 LNHDA and CDR2 SQIVND (reference sequence). The V gene end was trimmed by 6 bases and the J gene end by 2 bases; junction bases not matched to a gene: 6. The DNA for the CDR3 is TGTGCCAGTAGCGGCGGACTAGCGGGGACCACAGATACGCAGTATTTT. Protein product: CASSGGLAGTTDTQYF.

Many counts were recorded for this clonotype. The CDR3 DNA sequence: TGCGCCAGCACGCGGGAGGGTAAAGAGCAGTTCTTC. Translation: CASTREGKEQFF. The chain carries TRBV5-1 and TRBJ2-1; 9 bases line up with TRBD2. Losses at the gene ends were 6 bases for V and 10 bases for J; bases not matched to a gene: 5. CDR3 size: 12 residues. Germline V lookup: CDR1 SGHRS, CDR2 YFSETQ.

There are many counts of this clonotype. This chain joins TRBV12-3 or TRBV12-4 and TRBJ2-3; D call uncertain. The CDR3 spans 15 residues. The ends were cut back, 0 bases at V and 7 bases at J, with 14 bases in the middle. CDR3 sequence (DNA): TGTGCCAGCAGTTTAGCACGGGCCGACGGGTATACGCAGTATTTT. It encodes CASSLARADGYTQYF.

The chain couples TRBV7-9 to TRBJ2-5; D perhaps matches TRBD2 (5 bases). The V gene lost 5 bases and the J gene lost 3 bases, with 13 bases spanning the gap. In germline, CDR1 is SEHNR, CDR2 FQNEAQ (reference sequence). The CDR3 is 14 amino acids. This chain's CDR3 is CASSGRTLKETQYF. CDR3 DNA sequence: TGTGCCAGCAGCGGCCGGACTCTGAAAGAGACCCAGTACTTC.

The chain uses TRBV20-1 and TRBJ2-5, with 8 bases aligning to TRBD2. CDR3 size: 14 residues. The V and J ends lost 6 bases and 7 bases, in that order; junction bases with no gene match: 13. Germline CDR1 is DFQATT and CDR2 is SNEGSKA (reference sequence). The CDR3 here is CSAQIPAGERTQYF. CDR3 in DNA: TGCAGTGCCCAAATCCCAGCGGGAGAGCGGACCCAGTACTTC.

Only a few counts were recorded for this clonotype. This rearrangement joins TRBV20-1 to TRBJ1-5, with D perhaps matching TRBD1 (6 bases). The CDR3 sequence is 17 residues long. Germline V gene sequence: CDR1 DFQATT, CDR2 SNEGSKA (reference sequence). The germline V and J ends were trimmed by 2 bases and 5 bases, with 22 bases remaining between them. Here the CDR3 DNA reads TGCAGTGCTAGACCTAGAAACAGGGATCCCTACTATCAGCCCCAGCATTTT. It encodes CSARPRNRDPYYQPQHF.

This CDR3 reads CSARYSQSSYEQYF. The DNA for the CDR3 is TGCAGTGCTAGATACAGCCAGAGCTCCTACGAGCAGTACTTC. The chain joins TRBV20-1 to TRBJ2-7, with no clear D. The V end lost 2 bases, the J end lost 0 bases, and 11 bases lay between the germline ends. Looked up from germline, CDR1 is DFQATT and CDR2 is SNEGSKA (reference sequence). CDR3 length: 14 amino acids.

This clonotype was recorded many times. The chain couples TRBV5-1 to TRBJ2-1; TRBD1 aligns across 8 bases. With 0 bases clipped from V and 4 bases from J, the junction kept 0 bases outside the gene matches. The CDR3 is 14 amino acids. Germline loops: CDR1 SGHRS, CDR2 YFSETQ. The CDR3 spells CASSLGQGYNEQFF. The CDR3 region has the DNA TGCGCCAGCAGCTTGGGACAGGGGTACAATGAGCAGTTCTTC.

CDR3 DNA sequence: TGTGCCAGCAGCCGAGAGGGACAGGGGACCTACGAGCAGTACTTC. This gives the protein CASSREGQGTYEQYF. The V and J genes are TRBV3-1 and TRBJ2-7, with TRBD1 matching 10 bases. Trimming cost V 4 bases and J 2 bases; bases outside gene matches: 5. CDR3 length: 15 residues. Germline-derived CDR1 and CDR2 are LGHDT and YNNKEL (reference sequence).

The chain carries TRBV30 and TRBJ2-2; possibly TRBD1 for D (5 bases). The ends were cut back, 0 bases at V and 6 bases at J, with 17 bases in the middle. The CDR3 covers 16 residues. Looked up from germline, CDR1 is GTSNPN and CDR2 is SVGIG (reference sequence). CDR3 region: CAWSVPRVGRPGELFF. CDR3 DNA sequence: TGTGCCTGGAGTGTACCCCGTGTGGGGCGGCCCGGGGAGCTGTTTTTT.